The 32 T cell receptor beta chains listed next were all sequenced from one sample in a study of blood T cell repertoires in COVID-19. Method: immunoSEQ multiplex PCR; TCRdb's copy keeps in-frame clones and lacks some. The sample lists approximately 400,000 clones, more than 75% occurring once. Sequencing was performed on PBMCs or T cells enriched from blood (not recorded which). All receptors come from a man between 25 and 39 years old who had recovered from COVID-19.

V and J are TRBV4-1 and TRBJ1-1, with 9 nucleotides matching TRBD1. The CDR3 has 15 residues. V lost 0 bases, J lost 1 base, and 0 bases stayed unmatched. CDR1 and CDR2 from the germline V gene are MGHRA and YSYEKL. The CDR3 is CASSQEGQGNTEAFF. In DNA, the CDR3 is TGCGCCAGCAGCCAAGAGGGACAGGGGAACACTGAAGCTTTCTTT.

This chain links TRBV12-3 or TRBV12-4 with TRBJ1-6; perhaps TRBD1 as D (6 bases). Trimming shortened V by 7 bases and J by 9 bases, and 13 bases separated the two germline ends. This CDR3 is 13 amino acids long. CDR3 protein: CASTSGVISPLHF. CDR3 nucleotides: TGTGCCAGCACCTCAGGGGTAATTTCACCCCTCCACTTT.

This chain connects TRBV6-4 to TRBJ2-3, with 7 nucleotides matching TRBD1. With V trimmed by 9 bases and J by 7 bases, 7 bases remained unmatched. The germline gives CDR1 MRHNA, CDR2 SNTAGT. This CDR3 has 12 amino acids. The DNA of the CDR3 is TGTGCCAGACCGACAGGGCGCTATACGCAGTATTTT. This sequence encodes CARPTGRYTQYF.

The chain carries TRBV14 and TRBJ2-7; 8 nucleotides agree with TRBD1. This CDR3 region has 14 residues. Germline V lookup: CDR1 SGHDN, CDR2 FVKESK. V shed 4 bases, J shed 2 bases, and the junction held 4 bases outside the gene matches. CDR3 residues: CASSLGQGTYEQYF. CDR3 DNA sequence: TGTGCCAGCAGCCTAGGACAGGGAACCTACGAGCAGTACTTC.

This clone was detected only a few times. The chain uses TRBV18 and TRBJ1-4; tentative D call: TRBD1 (6 bases). This CDR3 region has 15 residues. Trimming removed 3 bases at V and 0 bases at J, with 8 bases between. From germline, CDR1 is KGHSH and CDR2 LQKENI. The CDR3 region is CASSPWTATNEKLFF. CDR3 bases: TGTGCCAGCTCACCCTGGACAGCAACTAATGAAAAACTGTTTTTT.

The chain employs TRBV19 and TRBJ1-6, with 9 bases that match TRBD1. The CDR3 consists of 16 residues. The germline V gene has CDR1 LNHDA and CDR2 SQIVND (reference sequence). The trim removed 2 bases at V and 5 bases at J, leaving 4 bases unmatched. The CDR3 DNA sequence: TGTGCCAGTAGTATAAGCAGGACAGGGGATAATTCACCCCTCCACTTT. Translation: CASSISRTGDNSPLHF.

This rearrangement joins TRBV12-3 or TRBV12-4 to TRBJ2-7; possible D gene TRBD1, 6 bases. The CDR3 extends over 13 amino acids. Trimming removed 6 bases from V and 3 bases from J, with 12 bases in between. The CDR3, as DNA: TGTGCCAGCAGCGCCGGGACAAACTACGAGCAGTACTTC. This translates into CASSAGTNYEQYF.

The chain employs TRBV5-1 and TRBJ1-1; D is unclear. The CDR3 runs to 15 residues. Trimming left V 4 bases short and J 1 base short, with 14 bases between. CDR1 SGHRS and CDR2 YFSETQ come from the germline V gene. As DNA, the CDR3 is TGCGCCAGCAGCCCGTCGGGGAATGGGAACACTGAAGCTTTCTTT. Translated: CASSPSGNGNTEAFF.

With respect to this clone: Within the sample, other DNA sequences also encode this same CDR3. The V call is TRBV2, the J call TRBJ1-6; D possibly corresponds to TRBD1 (5 bases). The V and J ends lost 6 bases and 7 bases respectively, with 13 bases between them. CDR3 size: 14 residues. Germline lookup yields CDR1 SNHLY and CDR2 FYNNEI. CDR3 protein: CASSVTGVNSPLHF. The CDR3 DNA is TGTGCCAGCAGCGTGACGGGGGTCAATTCACCCCTCCACTTT.

This rearrangement joins TRBV5-6 to TRBJ1-1; D remains ambiguous. V shed 4 bases and J shed 2 bases, with 12 bases lying between them. The CDR3 runs 14 residues. Germline V gene sequence: CDR1 SGHDT, CDR2 YYEEEE. The CDR3 DNA follows: TGTGCCAGCAGCGTGGGTCAGTCCAACACTGAAGCTTTCTTT. Translation: CASSVGQSNTEAFF.

This chain connects TRBV6-5 to TRBJ1-2; 9 positions match TRBD1. Germline V gives CDR1 MNHEY, CDR2 SVGAGI. V lost 10 bases to trimming and J lost 2 bases; unmatched junction nucleotides: 5. The CDR3 is made up of 13 amino acids. CDR3 DNA: TGTGCCACCCGGACAGGGGTAAACTATGGCTACACCTTC. Translating gives CATRTGVNYGYTF.

Of note for this clone: In the same sample, other DNA sequences code for this CDR3. V and J are TRBV18 and TRBJ1-6; TRBD1 aligns across 8 bases. Per germline, CDR1 KGHSH and CDR2 LQKENI. V lost 3 bases and J lost 10; bases outside the gene matches: 5. The CDR3 length is 14 residues. CDR3 protein: CASSPGTGGSPLHF. The CDR3 DNA reads as TGTGCCAGCTCACCCGGGACAGGAGGGTCACCCCTCCACTTT. Supplemented by reference TRBV18 and TRBJ1-6, the full variable domain reads NAGVMQNPRHLVRRRGQEARLRCSPMKGHSHVYWYRQLPEEGLKFMVYLQKENIIDESGMPKERFSAEFPKEGPSILRIQQVVRGDSAAYFCASSPGTGGSPLHFGNGTRLTVT.

The table lists this clone with a few counts. The chain has TRBV2 and TRBJ1-5; 9 nucleotides match TRBD1. With 7 bases clipped from V and 1 base from J, the junction kept 5 bases outside the gene matches. There are 15 residues in the CDR3. From germline, CDR1 is SNHLY and CDR2 FYNNEI. The CDR3 region is CASTPGQGSNQPQHF. CDR3 DNA sequence: TGTGCCAGCACTCCGGGACAGGGAAGCAATCAGCCCCAGCATTTT.

For the CDR3, the DNA is TGCGCCAGCAGCCAACCCAGCGGGGGGCCCTACAATGAGCAGTTCTTC. Encoded protein: CASSQPSGGPYNEQFF. This chain connects TRBV4-1 to TRBJ2-1, with 9 bases identical to TRBD2. V trimming: 2 bases; J trimming: 2 bases; junction bases outside the gene matches: 4. Germline-derived CDR1 and CDR2 are MGHRA and YSYEKL. CDR3 length: 16 residues.

CDR3 nucleotide sequence: TGTGCCAGCAGCTTAGCACTGAGCAATCAGCCCCAGCATTTT. Translating gives CASSLALSNQPQHF. The V gene is TRBV7-2, the J gene TRBJ1-5, with no clear D. Looked up from germline, CDR1 is SGHTA and CDR2 is FQGNSA. Trimming left V 0 bases short and J 1 base short, with 4 bases between. The CDR3 contains 14 residues.

The chain carries TRBV19 and TRBJ1-5; D not certain. Germline V gene lookup returns CDR1 LNHDA and CDR2 SQIVND (reference sequence). This CDR3 is built from 19 residues. The V end was cut by 3 bases, the J end by 2 bases, with 23 bases between. CDR3 protein: CASSIYSIGSLGRNQPQHF. The CDR3 DNA reads TGTGCCAGTAGTATTTATTCGATCGGGAGTTTAGGTCGCAATCAGCCCCAGCATTTT.

The genes are TRBV7-9 and TRBJ1-2, with 10 bases lining up with TRBD1. J lost 3 bases, V lost 3 bases, and 10 bases had no gene match. CDR1 SEHNR and CDR2 FQNEAQ come from the germline V gene (reference sequence). The CDR3 spans 17 residues. CDR3 protein: CASSFTIRQGAYYGYTF. The CDR3, as DNA: TGTGCCAGCAGCTTTACCATAAGACAGGGGGCTTACTATGGCTACACCTTC.

The chain combines TRBV10-1 with TRBJ1-1; no clear D. From germline, CDR1 is WNHNN and CDR2 SYGVQD (reference sequence). This CDR3 region has 13 residues. The germline V and J ends were trimmed by 2 bases and 0 bases, with 4 bases remaining between them. The CDR3 loop is CASSEDMNTEAFF. As DNA, the CDR3 is TGCGCCAGCAGTGAGGACATGAACACTGAAGCTTTCTTT.

Worth noting for this clone: Within the sample, other DNA sequences also encode this same CDR3. The chain couples TRBV6-2 or TRBV6-3 to TRBJ2-3; D remains unclear. The CDR3 length is 12 residues. The V gene lost 2 bases and the J gene lost 5 bases, with 5 bases spanning the gap. Germline V CDR1 and CDR2: MNHEY, SVGEGT. The CDR3 loop reads CASSYPGDTQYF. The CDR3 nucleotides are TGTGCCAGCAGTTACCCCGGAGATACGCAGTATTTT.

This rearrangement joins TRBV3-1 (or the pseudogene TRBV3-2) to TRBJ1-2; D unresolved. CDR1 and CDR2 from the germline V gene are LGHDT and YNNKEL (reference sequence). Trimming removed 1 base at V and 5 bases at J, with 8 bases between. The CDR3 contains 13 residues. In nucleotides, the CDR3 is TGTGCCAGCAGCCAAGCCGCAGATTATGGCTACACCTTC. As protein: CASSQAADYGYTF.

The DNA for the CDR3 is TGTGCCACCAGCGGCCAGGGGGCTACGGGGGCCAACGTCCTGACTTTC. Its translation: CATSGQGATGANVLTF. This chain links TRBV15 with TRBJ2-6; 8 positions agree with TRBD1. J was trimmed by 4 bases and V by 5 bases; bases with no gene match: 7. The CDR3 loop spans 16 amino acids. The V gene's germline CDR1 is LNHNV and CDR2 YYDKDF (reference sequence).

This chain connects TRBV19 to TRBJ1-1; a possible D gene is TRBD1 (6 bases). V dropped 7 bases and J dropped 5 bases, with 17 bases sitting between them. CDR3 length: 14 residues. From germline, CDR1 is LNHDA and CDR2 SQIVND (reference sequence). The DNA of the CDR3 is TGTGCCAGTACCCCCGGGGGGGCGTCTACTGAAGCTTTCTTT. It encodes CASTPGGASTEAFF.

Of note for this clone: The germline gene is not matched at one end of the junction; a read error may be the cause. The J gene is TRBJ1-2, the V gene TRBV6-5; possible D gene TRBD1, 5 bases. CDR3 length: 12 residues. CDR1 and CDR2 (germline): MNHEY, SVGAGI. The CDR3 DNA is TGTGCCAGCACTTACGTGGGGGGAGGCTACACCTTC. It is translated as CASTYVGGGYTF.

The chain combines TRBV9 with TRBJ1-4, with D tentatively TRBD1 (6 bases). Germline V gives CDR1 SGDLS, CDR2 YYNGEE. The CDR3 is 14 amino acids. V lost 4 bases and J lost 7, with 14 bases in between. CDR3 sequence: CASSLQGLGEKLFF. The DNA for the CDR3 is TGTGCCAGCAGCCTACAGGGTTTAGGTGAAAAACTGTTTTTT.

The V gene is TRBV13, the J gene TRBJ1-4, with 8 bases matching TRBD1. The CDR3 is 15 amino acids. Germline V gene sequence: CDR1 PRHDT, CDR2 FYEKMQ (reference sequence). J lost 8 bases, V lost 5 bases, and 10 bases had no gene match. DNA for the CDR3: TGTGCCAGCAGCCCAACCGGGACAGGAGGGGAAAAACTGTTTTTT. The encoded protein is CASSPTGTGGEKLFF.

In this sample, this clone turned up once. The J gene is TRBJ1-4, the V gene TRBV1; the table's D call of TRBD1 was not tested on the DNA. TRBV1 counts as a pseudogene. The CDR3 consists of 13 residues. In DNA form, the CDR3 reads TGCACCAGCAGCCAACAGGGGGCGGAAAAACTGTTTTTT. Amino acid sequence: CTSSQQGAEKLFF.

V gene TRBV6-5 combines with J gene TRBJ2-7; D unclear. Germline values: CDR1 MNHEY, CDR2 SVGAGI. With 6 bases removed from V and 3 bases from J, the gap between germline ends came to 12 bases. The CDR3 consists of 13 residues. For the CDR3, the DNA is TGTGCCAGCAGCCGACATTCCCGCTACGAGCAGTACTTC. Translating it yields CASSRHSRYEQYF.

There are a few counts of this clone. Within the sample, other DNA sequences also encode this same CDR3. The gene calls are TRBV18 and TRBJ1-2, with D hard to call. The CDR3 has 13 residues. V lost 3 bases to trimming and J lost 4 bases, with 9 bases between them. Looked up from germline, CDR1 is KGHSH and CDR2 is LQKENI. CDR3 amino acids: CASSPSPIYGYTF. DNA of the CDR3: TGTGCCAGCTCACCCAGTCCCATCTATGGCTACACCTTC.

The chain couples TRBV6-2 or TRBV6-3 to TRBJ1-1, with a weak D call TRBD1 (5 bases). The CDR3 extends over 12 amino acids. The germline CDR1 and CDR2 sequences are MNHEY and SVGEGT. Trimming removed 0 bases from V and 10 bases from J, with 9 bases in between. CDR3: CASSYSRDRAFF. The CDR3 coding sequence is TGTGCCAGCAGTTACTCCAGGGATCGAGCTTTCTTT.

The genes are TRBV9 and TRBJ1-1, with D perhaps TRBD1 (5 bases). Trimming removed 0 bases at V and 6 bases at J, with 12 bases between. The CDR3 runs 14 residues. Per the germline V gene, CDR1 is SGDLS and CDR2 is YYNGEE. DNA for the CDR3: TGTGCCAGCAGCGTAGCTTCAGGGAGGGCTGAAGCTTTCTTT. This gives the protein CASSVASGRAEAFF. Combining the CDR3 with reference TRBV9 and TRBJ1-1 gives the whole variable domain DSGVTQTPKHLITATGQRVTLRCSPRSGDLSVYWYQQSLDQGLQFLIQYYNGEERAKGNILERFSAQQFPDLHSELNLSSLELGDSALYFCASSVASGRAEAFFGQGTRLTVV.

CDR3 sequence: CASSLSGGYNEQFF. The CDR3, as DNA: TGTGCCAGCAGTTTATCAGGGGGCTACAATGAGCAGTTCTTC. The chain carries TRBV27 and TRBJ2-1, with D tentatively TRBD1 (6 bases). The CDR3 covers 14 residues. Germline lookup yields CDR1 MNHEY and CDR2 SMNVEV (reference sequence). V lost 0 bases, J lost 3 bases, and 6 bases lay in between.

This rearrangement joins TRBV28 to TRBJ1-6, with 9 bases matching TRBD1. With V trimmed by 3 bases and J by 6 bases, 3 bases remained unmatched. This CDR3 region has 15 residues. Germline V CDR1 and CDR2: MDHEN, SYDVKM. The CDR3 loop is CASSLGQGRNSPLHF. As DNA, the CDR3 is TGTGCCAGCAGTTTGGGACAGGGTCGTAATTCACCCCTCCACTTT.